Following are 18 T cell receptor beta chains from one sample sequenced in a study of Graves' ophthalmopathy and Graves' hyperthyroidism. Amplification of TCR beta CDR3 regions used RNA transcripts. The workflow started with a first-round RT-PCR run with HTBI primers and then moved on to a second-round multiplex PCR. MiXCR, run by TCRdb on the multiplex PCR reads, gives a single entry per CDR3 protein. The sample has approximately 330,000 distinct CDR3 sequences; roughly a sixth are singletons. Sequencing was done on a sample of peripheral blood. The source is an adult man with Graves' ophthalmopathy.

A remark on this clonotype: Possible read error: a much larger clone is one base away. The rearrangement joins TRBV27 to TRBJ1-6, with 9 bases matching TRBD1. Germline values: CDR1 MNHEY, CDR2 SMNVEV (reference sequence). The CDR3 spans 12 residues. The CDR3, as DNA: TGTGCCTGCAGCCCGGACAGGGGTTCCCTCCACTTT. Protein product: CACSPDRGSLHF.

A remark on this clonotype: One end of the junction is discordant with germline, which a read error may explain. CDR3 protein: CSARWDGTVPQPF. As DNA, the CDR3 is TGCAGTGCTAGGTGGGACGGGACCGTGCCCCAGCCTTTT. The V call is TRBV20-1, the J call TRBJ1-5; maybe TRBD1 (5 bases). The CDR3 loop spans 13 amino acids. Germline V lookup: CDR1 DFQATT, CDR2 SNEGSKA (reference sequence).

This clonotype has ten or more counts. The rearrangement links TRBV12-5 to TRBJ1-1, with D unresolved. This CDR3 is built from 13 residues. V was trimmed by 3 bases and J by 0 bases, leaving 5 bases between them. CDR1 and CDR2 (germline): LGHNT, FRNRAP. This chain's CDR3 is CASGLEMNTEAFF. CDR3 coding DNA: TGTGCTAGTGGTTTAGAGATGAACACTGAAGCTTTCTTT. The whole variable domain, remainder taken from reference TRBV12-5 and TRBJ1-1, is DARVTQTPRHKVTEMGQEVTMRCQPILGHNTVFWYRQTMMQGLELLAYFRNRAPLDDSGMPKDRFSAEMPDATLATLKIQPSEPRDSAVYFCASGLEMNTEAFFGQGTRLTVV.

In its sample, this clonotype was seen many times. The chain recombines TRBV20-1 with TRBJ2-2, with 7 bases lining up with TRBD1. Trimming removed 6 bases from V and 7 bases from J; junction bases left unmatched: 5. Germline V gives CDR1 DFQATT, CDR2 SNEGSKA (reference sequence). CDR3 length equals 12 residues. CDR3 loop: CSAGQGDGELFF. The CDR3 coding sequence is TGCAGTGCCGGTCAGGGGGACGGGGAGCTGTTTTTT.

This clonotype was counted ten times or more. The CDR3 reads CASSVGSGRWEDTQYF. The DNA of the CDR3 is TGTGCCAGCAGCGTAGGAAGCGGGAGGTGGGAAGATACGCAGTATTTT. The J gene is TRBJ2-3, the V gene TRBV9; 9 nucleotides align to TRBD2. This CDR3 has 16 amino acids. The V gene end was trimmed by 0 bases and the J gene end by 5 bases; junction bases not matched to a gene: 7. CDR1 and CDR2 (germline): SGDLS, YYNGEE.

This clonotype was recorded at least ten times. The CDR3 is CASSSGGRQTQYF. The CDR3 DNA reads TGTGCCAGCTCCAGCGGGGGCCGCCAGACCCAGTACTTC. The V gene is TRBV11-2, the J gene TRBJ2-5; the match to TRBD2 covers 8 bases. Germline CDR1 and CDR2: SGHAT and FQNNGV. Trimming took 8 bases from V and 6 from J; bases not matched to a gene: 8. The CDR3 covers 13 residues.

This clonotype was recorded at least ten times. The chain uses TRBV12-3 or TRBV12-4 and TRBJ2-5; D is unresolved. The CDR3 runs 15 residues. The ends were cut back, 2 bases at V and 6 bases at J, with 16 bases in the middle. The CDR3: CASSLTTIRSKTQYF. The CDR3 DNA is TGTGCCAGCAGTTTAACGACCATCCGATCGAAGACCCAGTACTTC.

This clonotype was found many times. The chain couples TRBV20-1 to TRBJ1-6, with 8 bases that match TRBD1. Germline V gene data show CDR1 as DFQATT and CDR2 as SNEGSKA (reference sequence). There are 14 residues in the CDR3. V shed 5 bases, J shed 7 bases, and the junction held 7 bases outside the gene matches. The CDR3: CSASPGTGNSPLHF. The CDR3 DNA follows: TGCAGTGCTTCGCCCGGGACAGGCAATTCACCCCTCCACTTT.

This clonotype was recorded a few times. This chain uses TRBV4-3 with TRBJ2-2; the match to TRBD2 covers 10 bases. The CDR3 has 18 residues. CDR1 is LGHNA, CDR2 YSLEER, per germline. V lost 2 bases to trimming and J lost 0 bases; unmatched junction nucleotides: 6. In DNA, the CDR3 is TGCGCCAGCAGCCAAATAGCGGGGGGCCTAACGAACACCGGGGAGCTGTTTTTT. This translates into CASSQIAGGLTNTGELFF.

This clonotype was counted at least ten times. The chain carries TRBV7-2 and TRBJ2-7, with 12 bases identical to TRBD2. CDR1 SGHTA and CDR2 FQGNSA come from the germline V gene. J was trimmed by 7 bases and V by 5 bases; bases with no gene match: 6. This CDR3 spans 14 amino acids. The CDR3 protein is CASSPSGRAYEQYF. The CDR3 nucleotides are TGTGCCAGCAGCCCTAGCGGGAGGGCTTATGAGCAGTACTTC. The full variable domain, in which reference TRBV7-2 and TRBJ2-7 provide the parts outside the CDR3, is GAGVSQSPSNKVTEKGKDVELRCDPISGHTALYWYRQSLGQGLEFLIYFQGNSAPDKSGLPSDRFSAERTGGSVSTLTIQRTQQEDSAVYLCASSPSGRAYEQYFGPGTRLTVT.

This clonotype was detected ten times or more. The chain uses TRBV11-2 and TRBJ2-2; unclear D gene. The CDR3 has 12 amino acids. Trimming removed 4 bases from V and 9 bases from J, with 9 bases in between. The germline CDR1 and CDR2 sequences are SGHAT and FQNNGV. The DNA for the CDR3 is TGTGCCAGCAGCTCCGCCGGTAGGGAGCTGTTTTTT. It translates to CASSSAGRELFF. The full variable domain, its missing parts supplied by reference TRBV11-2 and TRBJ2-2, is EAGVAQSPRYKIIEKRQSVAFWCNPISGHATLYWYQQILGQGPKLLIQFQNNGVVDDSQLPKDRFSAERLKGVDSTLKIQPAKLEDSAVYLCASSSAGRELFFGEGSRLTVL.

This clonotype was seen at least ten times. V gene TRBV7-6 combines with J gene TRBJ2-7, with D uncertain. Germline values: CDR1 SGHVS, CDR2 FNYEAQ. V was pared by 1 base and J by 0 bases, with 7 bases between. The CDR3 is 14 residues long. The DNA of the CDR3 is TGTGCCAGCAGCTTAGAGGTCAGCTCCTACGAGCAGTACTTC. This encodes CASSLEVSSYEQYF.

This clonotype was seen repeatedly, ten times or more. The V gene is TRBV10-1, the J gene TRBJ2-7; D unresolved. CDR3 length: 14 amino acids. The germline V gene encodes CDR1 WNHNN and CDR2 SYGVQD (reference sequence). Trimming took off 0 bases at V and 2 bases at J, with 8 bases between the two ends. The CDR3 sequence is CASSESTAAYEQYF. The CDR3 coding sequence is TGCGCCAGCAGTGAGTCGACGGCAGCCTACGAGCAGTACTTC.

This clonotype was picked up many times. CDR3 DNA sequence: TGCGCCAGCAGCTTGGATCCTGTCGGCGGGGGGACCCAAGAGACCCAGTACTTC. Translation gives CASSLDPVGGGTQETQYF. The rearrangement links TRBV5-1 to TRBJ2-5; 8 bases match TRBD2. V was pared by 0 bases and J by 1 base, with 11 bases of the junction left unmatched. The CDR3 contains 18 residues. In germline, CDR1 is SGHRS, CDR2 YFSETQ. The full variable domain, completed using reference TRBV5-1 and TRBJ2-5, is KAGVTQTPRYLIKTRGQQVTLSCSPISGHRSVSWYQQTPGQGLQFLFEYFSETQRNKGNFPGRFSGRQFSNSRSEMNVSTLELGDSALYLCASSLDPVGGGTQETQYFGPGTRLLVL.

This clonotype was seen ten or more times. The chain joins TRBV6-2 or TRBV6-3 to TRBJ1-5; D uncertain. The ends were cut back, 6 bases at V and 3 bases at J, with 15 bases in the middle. The CDR3 is made up of 15 amino acids. Germline V gene data show CDR1 as MNHEY and CDR2 as SVGEGT. The CDR3 bases are TGTGCCAGCAGAGACGCCGGACGGTACAATCAGCCCCAGCATTTT. This translates into CASRDAGRYNQPQHF.

This clonotype was seen ten or more times. The chain uses TRBV6-2 or TRBV6-3 and TRBJ2-7; 9 bases are a match to TRBD1. Trimming at V came to 6 bases and at J to 1 base, leaving 4 bases not matched to a gene. Germline CDR1 is MNHEY and CDR2 is SVGEGT. This CDR3 comprises 14 residues. The CDR3: CASRGQGESYEQYF. The DNA of the CDR3 is TGTGCCAGCAGGGGACAGGGAGAATCCTACGAGCAGTACTTC.

The sample holds many counts of this clonotype. This chain's CDR3 is CASSLPARMAGELFF. The CDR3 DNA reads TGTGCCAGCAGCTTACCAGCCAGGATGGCCGGGGAGCTGTTTTTT. The rearrangement joins TRBV11-2 to TRBJ2-2, with D unresolved. This CDR3 spans 15 amino acids. Germline CDR1 is SGHAT and CDR2 is FQNNGV. The ends were cut back, 2 bases at V and 6 bases at J, with 13 bases in the middle.

This clonotype was observed at least ten times. The chain has TRBV15 and TRBJ1-1; the match to TRBD1 covers 7 bases. The germline V gene has CDR1 LNHNV and CDR2 YYDKDF (reference sequence). V shed 0 bases and J 8 bases; nucleotides not matched to a gene: 6. The CDR3 has 14 amino acids. The CDR3 loop is CATSRDRIGGEAFF. Written as DNA, the CDR3 is TGTGCCACCAGCAGAGATAGGATAGGGGGCGAAGCTTTCTTT.